This is a list of T cell receptor beta chains from one sample in a study of blood T cell repertoires in COVID-19. Sequencing was performed with immunoSEQ multiplex PCR; in TCRdb, only in-frame clones are kept and a portion is missing. Of about 390,000 clones listed, approximately 87% were seen once; the top ten hold 2% to 2.5%. Sequenced: peripheral blood. Receptors originate from a woman aged 55-70 years with COVID-19, enrolled during active disease. Both conserved end residues are part of each CDR3. The order of the fields is V gene, D gene, J gene, CDR3 length, CDR3 protein. D genes are given only for firm matches.

>TRBV25-1|TRBD1|TRBJ2-7|12
CASSSDREGQYF
>TRBV11-2|TRBD2|TRBJ2-7|15
CASSLLAGVSYEQYF
>TRBV5-8|-|TRBJ2-2|16
CASSLVRGLDTGELFF
>TRBV30|-|TRBJ1-1|12
CAWRGGGTEAFF
>TRBV18|-|TRBJ2-7|12
CASSGGTYEQYF
>TRBV7-8|-|TRBJ1-2|15
CASSLGAGWEYGYTF
>TRBV13|-|TRBJ2-7|14
CASSSQRTSYEQYF
>TRBV4-1|-|TRBJ1-2|16
CASSQDRQRPNYGYTF
>TRBV19|-|TRBJ1-3|17
CASSISNRPIAGNTIYF
>TRBV5-1|TRBD1|TRBJ1-4|16
CASSPPLQGTDEKLFF
>TRBV5-4|TRBD1|TRBJ1-1|15
CASSPWTGVGTEAFF
>TRBV7-3|TRBD2|TRBJ2-1|15
CASSRTSGSYNEQFF
>TRBV5-4|TRBD2|TRBJ2-5|14
CASSLSGGPETQYF
>TRBV27|TRBD1|TRBJ1-1|14
CASTRRQGYTEAFF
>TRBV29-1|-|TRBJ1-1|11
CSVEESRGAFF
>TRBV28|TRBD1|TRBJ2-2|18
CASGGQGVHPADTGELFF
>TRBV10-3|TRBD2|TRBJ2-5|16
CAISESGLAGGETQYF
>TRBV6-5|-|TRBJ2-5|13
CASSSPGKRTQYF
>TRBV7-9|TRBD1|TRBJ2-7|14
CASSARQGASEQYF
>TRBV5-1|TRBD1|TRBJ2-5|13
CASSEQGTATQYF
>TRBV5-1|TRBD2|TRBJ2-1|13
CASSFWTSAGQFF
>TRBV5-4|TRBD2|TRBJ2-3|16
CASSRPPGGNTDTQYF
>TRBV4-1|TRBD1|TRBJ1-2|15
CASSPAGTGDFGYTF
>TRBV4-2|-|TRBJ1-1|16
CASSQAGARENTEAFF
>TRBV6-4|-|TRBJ2-2|13
CASSPEITGELFF
>TRBV3-1/TRBV3-2|-|TRBJ2-1|13
CASSRRGGGEQFF
>TRBV28|-|TRBJ1-2|13
CASQVSGNYGYTF
>TRBV5-6|-|TRBJ2-7|12
CASSLVYYEQYF
>TRBV28|-|TRBJ2-7|14
CASSGQGLPYEQYF
>TRBV19|-|TRBJ2-2|15
CASSIVGGLTGELFF
>TRBV2|-|TRBJ2-6|19
CASSWGHLYFSSGANVLTF
>TRBV4-2|-|TRBJ1-3|17
CASSPQPRVNSGNTIYF
>TRBV4-2|-|TRBJ1-1|16
CASSQDTGRMNTEAFF
>TRBV3-1/TRBV3-2|TRBD2|TRBJ2-4|17
CASSHSLAGGTKNIQYF
>TRBV19|-|TRBJ1-1|14
CASSISSGNTEAFF
>TRBV6-5|-|TRBJ2-5|14
CASYEPGREETQYF
>TRBV19|-|TRBJ2-7|14
CASSRALAQYEQYF
>TRBV27|TRBD2|TRBJ2-5|15
CASSLRRGGSETQYF
>TRBV6-5|TRBD1|TRBJ1-2|13
CASALGQGYGYTF
>TRBV5-8|TRBD1|TRBJ2-4|14
CASSLDRGLGIQYF
>TRBV7-6|TRBD1|TRBJ1-4|15
CASTGTGVLNEKLFF
>TRBV5-1|-|TRBJ2-1|12
CASSFPAGEQFF
>TRBV4-1|-|TRBJ2-7|14
CASSQPTSRYEQYF
>TRBV19|TRBD1|TRBJ1-1|13
CASSIQGASEAFF
>TRBV2|TRBD1|TRBJ1-2|14
CASRTGERNYGYTF